The 29 T cell receptor beta chains in this list originate from one sample, sequenced in a study of cytomegalovirus exposure and HLA in healthy donors. PCR was performed using 60 Vbeta and 13 Jbeta primers. Libraries were prepared by immunoSEQ multiplex PCR; TCRdb keeps only in-frame clonotypes and omits some of them. The specimen's table records about 79,000 clones. The sequencing input was PBMCs. These TCRs come from a man between 25 and 39 years old in good health and CMV-seronegative.

This chain links TRBV4-1 with TRBJ1-4; no reliable D call. The V gene's germline CDR1 is MGHRA and CDR2 YSYEKL. V dropped 1 base and J dropped 7 bases, with 10 bases sitting between them. The CDR3 is 14 amino acids. In DNA form, the CDR3 reads TGCGCCAGCAGCCAAGTGAAACTTACTGAAAAACTGTTTTTT. Protein product: CASSQVKLTEKLFF.

V gene TRBV28 combines with J gene TRBJ2-1, with 8 bases that match TRBD2. Germline lookup yields CDR1 MDHEN and CDR2 SYDVKM. V lost 5 bases and J lost 1; bases outside the gene matches: 7. The CDR3 totals 16 residues. The CDR3 DNA reads as TGTGCCAGCAGTACCCTACTAGCGGTTTCCTACAATGAGCAGTTCTTC. Amino acid sequence: CASSTLLAVSYNEQFF.

The chain combines TRBV10-3 with TRBJ1-1; D is possibly TRBD1 (6 bases). V lost 6 bases, J lost 0 bases, and 11 bases lay in between. The CDR3 has 14 amino acids. Germline loops: CDR1 ENHRY, CDR2 SYGVKD. For the CDR3, the DNA is TGTGCCATCAGGGGGGCCTCTCTGAACACTGAAGCTTTCTTT. It yields the protein CAIRGASLNTEAFF.

V and J are TRBV5-6 and TRBJ2-1; D is ambiguous. The CDR3 consists of 13 residues. Germline loops: CDR1 SGHDT, CDR2 YYEEEE. V was trimmed by 3 bases and J by 4 bases, leaving 8 bases between them. CDR3 loop: CASSSYWYNEQFF. The DNA for the CDR3 is TGTGCCAGCAGCTCTTACTGGTACAATGAGCAGTTCTTC.

The V and J genes are TRBV29-1 and TRBJ2-7; 13 bases agree with TRBD2. With 6 bases clipped from V and 7 bases from J, the junction kept 9 bases outside the gene matches. Germline V gene data show CDR1 as SQVTM and CDR2 as ANQGSEA. This CDR3 region has 14 residues. The CDR3 nucleotides read TGCAGCGTCGGCTGGACTAGCGGGAGCTCAGAGCAGTACTTC. Protein sequence: CSVGWTSGSSEQYF.

The rearrangement uses TRBV12-5 and TRBJ1-6; tentatively, D is TRBD1 (5 bases). The CDR3 runs to 18 residues. V shed 1 base and J shed 9 bases, with 22 bases lying between them. Germline V lookup: CDR1 LGHNT, CDR2 FRNRAP. CDR3 bases: TGTGCTAGTGGTTTGGATACGGGACTCCAGGGAAAGATTTCACCCCTCCACTTT. This encodes CASGLDTGLQGKISPLHF.

J is TRBJ2-7 and V is TRBV5-6, with a possible D match to TRBD1 (5 bases). The V gene's germline CDR1 is SGHDT and CDR2 YYEEEE. The length of the CDR3 is 14 residues. Trimming stripped 4 bases from V and 0 bases from J, with 11 bases between. CDR3 in DNA: TGTGCCAGCAGCGGGGCGACGGGCTCCTACGAGCAGTACTTC. The encoded protein is CASSGATGSYEQYF.

The chain links TRBV9 to TRBJ1-6; D not certain. Germline lookup yields CDR1 SGDLS and CDR2 YYNGEE. CDR3 length: 13 amino acids. Deletions cut 4 bases from V and 6 bases from J, with 8 bases between. CDR3 amino acids: CASSIEANSPLHF. In nucleotides, the CDR3 is TGTGCCAGCAGCATCGAGGCTAATTCACCCCTCCACTTT.

The V call is TRBV10-1, the J call TRBJ2-2, with 12 nucleotides matching TRBD2. V lost 5 bases and J lost 11; bases outside the gene matches: 6. There are 14 residues in the CDR3. Germline CDR1 WNHNN, CDR2 SYGVQD (reference sequence). This CDR3 reads CASSYSSGGAELFF. Here the CDR3 DNA reads TGCGCCAGCAGTTACTCTAGCGGGGGGGCCGAGCTGTTTTTT.

This chain uses TRBV4-1 with TRBJ1-2; 8 bases agree with TRBD1. CDR1 is MGHRA, CDR2 YSYEKL, per germline. V trimming: 4 bases; J trimming: 7 bases; junction bases outside the gene matches: 8. The CDR3 has 14 residues. The CDR3, as DNA: TGCGCCAGCAGCCTTCTCGGACAGGGCGGTGGCTACACCTTC. It translates to CASSLLGQGGGYTF.

The chain couples TRBV6-5 to TRBJ1-1; tentatively, D is TRBD1 (5 bases). The CDR3 contains 14 residues. CDR1 is MNHEY, CDR2 SVGAGI, per germline. With 5 bases removed from V and 5 bases from J, the gap between germline ends came to 15 bases. The CDR3 nucleotides read TGTGCCAGCAGTGAACTGGGGGGAGGAACTGAAGCTTTCTTT. Amino acids: CASSELGGGTEAFF.

This rearrangement joins TRBV5-1 to TRBJ1-2; 10 nucleotides align to TRBD1. This CDR3 region has 15 residues. Trimming at V came to 4 bases and at J to 8 bases, leaving 11 bases not matched to a gene. Germline V gene sequence: CDR1 SGHRS, CDR2 YFSETQ. The CDR3 DNA sequence: TGCGCCAGCAGCCCTGGGGACAGGGGCGGCGGAGGCTACACCTTC. As protein: CASSPGDRGGGGYTF.

The chain carries TRBV19 and TRBJ1-3, with a possible D match to TRBD1 (5 bases). V was clipped by 4 bases and J by 7 bases, with 14 bases between them. Germline CDR1 and CDR2: LNHDA and SQIVND (reference sequence). CDR3 length: 14 amino acids. Here the CDR3 DNA reads TGTGCCAGTAGTAGAGCGGGACCGCCTAACACCATATATTTT. Translated: CASSRAGPPNTIYF.

This chain connects TRBV7-9 to TRBJ2-1; perhaps TRBD1 as D (6 bases). The germline V and J ends were trimmed by 5 bases and 4 bases, with 15 bases remaining between them. This CDR3 spans 15 amino acids. The germline gives CDR1 SEHNR, CDR2 FQNEAQ (reference sequence). CDR3 in amino acids: CASSHRTVRYNEQFF. In nucleotides, the CDR3 is TGTGCCAGCAGCCACCGGACAGTAAGATACAATGAGCAGTTCTTC.

The rearrangement uses TRBV5-4 and TRBJ2-3; the match to TRBD1 covers 11 bases. The CDR3 loop spans 15 amino acids. Trimming took 4 bases from V and 6 from J; bases not matched to a gene: 7. Germline CDR1 SGHNT, CDR2 YYREEE (reference sequence). CDR3 in DNA: TGTGCCAGCAGCGGTAGGACAGGGGGCGGGGATACGCAGTATTTT. Protein product: CASSGRTGGGDTQYF.

This chain's CDR3 is CASSRGSFDQPQHF. Written as DNA, the CDR3 is TGTGCCAGTAGCAGGGGAAGTTTTGATCAGCCCCAGCATTTT. The chain couples TRBV19 to TRBJ1-5, with D possibly TRBD1 on 6 matching bases. Between the trimmed V and J ends, which lost 6 bases and 5 bases, there was a span of 14 bases. Per germline, CDR1 LNHDA and CDR2 SQIVND (reference sequence). This CDR3 is 14 amino acids long.

V is TRBV30 and J is TRBJ2-7; a weak D match, TRBD1 (6 bases). The CDR3 sequence is 12 residues long. V was pared by 0 bases and J by 12 bases, with 15 bases between. Germline assignment: CDR1 GTSNPN and CDR2 SVGIG (reference sequence). As DNA, the CDR3 is TGTGCCTGGAGTGTTTCAACAGGGTCGCTGTACTTC. It encodes CAWSVSTGSLYF.

The chain uses TRBV5-4 and TRBJ2-7; D is uncertain. The CDR3 extends over 15 amino acids. Germline V gene data show CDR1 as SGHNT and CDR2 as YYREEE (reference sequence). V was clipped by 3 bases and J by 1 base, with 14 bases between them. The CDR3 bases are TGTGCCAGCAGCTACTCCGGGTCACCGTCCTACGAGCAGTACTTC. Encoded protein: CASSYSGSPSYEQYF.

The rearrangement links TRBV19 to TRBJ1-3, with no clear D. V was cut by 11 bases and J by 0 bases, with 17 bases left in between. The CDR3 sequence is 15 residues long. Germline V gene data show CDR1 as LNHDA and CDR2 as SQIVND (reference sequence). The CDR3 bases are TGTGCCTCATCGAGGGCAGACGCCTCTGGAAACACCATATATTTT. This codes for CASSRADASGNTIYF. Supplemented by reference TRBV19 and TRBJ1-3, the full variable domain reads DGGITQSPKYLFRKEGQNVTLSCEQNLNHDAMYWYRQDPGQGLRLIYYSQIVNDFQKGDIAEGYSVSREKKESFPLTVTSAQKNPTAFYLCASSRADASGNTIYFGEGSWLTVV.

The rearrangement uses TRBV4-2 and TRBJ1-2; D perhaps matches TRBD1 (5 bases). Germline CDR1 reads LGHNA; CDR2 reads YNFKEQ. V was clipped by 4 bases and J by 4 bases, with 16 bases between them. The CDR3 is 15 residues long. CDR3: CASSLGLGPLYGYTF. CDR3 bases: TGTGCCAGCAGCCTGGGACTCGGACCCCTCTATGGCTACACCTTC.

The genes are TRBV21-1 and TRBJ2-7; the D call in the table, TRBD2, was not verified against the DNA. TRBV21-1 is noted as a pseudogene. This CDR3 has 16 residues. The CDR3 loop is CASSSAGDTQTYEQYF. In nucleotides, the CDR3 is TGTGCCAGCAGCTCAGCGGGGGACACCCAGACCTACGAGCAGTACTTC.

This chain connects TRBV7-9 to TRBJ1-1; 7 nucleotides line up with TRBD1. Germline V lookup: CDR1 SEHNR, CDR2 FQNEAQ (reference sequence). CDR3 length: 14 residues. V dropped 5 bases and J dropped 1; count of bases not matched to a gene: 4. The CDR3: CASSPGTENTEAFF. The DNA of the CDR3 is TGTGCCAGCAGCCCCGGGACAGAGAACACTGAAGCTTTCTTT.

The rearrangement joins TRBV5-1 to TRBJ2-5; possibly TRBD1 for D (6 bases). V lost 7 bases and J lost 1, with 14 bases in between. This CDR3 has 14 residues. Per germline, CDR1 SGHRS and CDR2 YFSETQ. This chain's CDR3 is CASRPGAFQETQYF. The CDR3 nucleotides are TGCGCCAGCCGTCCAGGGGCCTTCCAAGAGACCCAGTACTTC. The variable domain in full, with the rest retrieved from reference TRBV5-1 and TRBJ2-5, is KAGVTQTPRYLIKTRGQQVTLSCSPISGHRSVSWYQQTPGQGLQFLFEYFSETQRNKGNFPGRFSGRQFSNSRSEMNVSTLELGDSALYLCASRPGAFQETQYFGPGTRLLVL.

The chain joins TRBV2 to TRBJ1-5; the D is unclear. The germline V gene encodes CDR1 SNHLY and CDR2 FYNNEI. Trimming removed 4 bases at V and 6 bases at J, with 10 bases between. The CDR3 spans 13 residues. CDR3 amino acids: CASSADIVQPQHF. CDR3 nucleotide sequence: TGTGCCAGCAGTGCTGACATCGTTCAGCCCCAGCATTTT.

The rearrangement links TRBV2 to TRBJ2-7; D may be TRBD1 (6 bases). In germline, CDR1 is SNHLY, CDR2 FYNNEI. This CDR3 is 13 amino acids long. V dropped 1 base and J dropped 3 bases, with 7 bases sitting between them. The CDR3 region is CASSEGQDYEQYF. In nucleotides, the CDR3 is TGTGCCAGCAGTGAAGGACAGGACTACGAGCAGTACTTC.

The chain carries TRBV2 and TRBJ2-7; 10 bases are shared with TRBD1. The germline gives CDR1 SNHLY, CDR2 FYNNEI. V lost 7 bases, J lost 3 bases, and 9 bases stayed unmatched. The CDR3 spans 15 residues. CDR3 coding DNA: TGTGCCAGCAAAAAAGAAGGGACAGGGGACTACGAGCAGTACTTC. This sequence encodes CASKKEGTGDYEQYF.

The chain couples TRBV5-1 to TRBJ2-1; 8 bases agree with TRBD2. Germline CDR1 SGHRS, CDR2 YFSETQ. V was clipped by 4 bases and J by 4 bases; unmatched bases: 10. The CDR3 spans 16 residues. The CDR3 DNA follows: TGCGCCAGCAGCAACAAACGGGGGGGCGGGTACAATGAGCAGTTCTTC. As protein: CASSNKRGGGYNEQFF.

The chain joins TRBV2 to TRBJ2-5; a possible D gene is TRBD2 (7 bases). The germline V gene encodes CDR1 SNHLY and CDR2 FYNNEI. The CDR3 runs 14 residues. Trimming removed 9 bases from V and 7 bases from J, with 21 bases in between. This CDR3 is CASKRGGARGTQYF. In DNA, the CDR3 is TGTGCCAGTAAAAGGGGAGGGGCCAGGGGGACCCAGTACTTC.

This rearrangement joins TRBV11-2 to TRBJ2-7, with 12 bases aligning to TRBD2. V lost 2 bases to trimming and J lost 3 bases; unmatched junction nucleotides: 2. This CDR3 is 15 amino acids long. Germline V gives CDR1 SGHAT, CDR2 FQNNGV. In nucleotides, the CDR3 is TGTGCCAGCAGCTTATGGACTAGCGGGGACTACGAGCAGTACTTC. Translation: CASSLWTSGDYEQYF. The full variable domain, its missing parts supplied by reference TRBV11-2 and TRBJ2-7, is EAGVAQSPRYKIIEKRQSVAFWCNPISGHATLYWYQQILGQGPKLLIQFQNNGVVDDSQLPKDRFSAERLKGVDSTLKIQPAKLEDSAVYLCASSLWTSGDYEQYFGPGTRLTVT.